These 19 T cell receptor beta chains were sequenced from one sample in a study of T cell changes during pregnancy in multiple sclerosis. TCRdb's table, derived via immunoSEQ multiplex PCR, lists solely in-frame clones and lacks some. The sample consists of over 70,000 clones, about 93% of them appearing once. The material sequenced was peripheral blood, taken in the first trimester of pregnancy. The receptors were sampled from a female donor with multiple sclerosis, enrolled in a pregnancy study.

J is TRBJ1-3 and V is TRBV4-1, with D maybe TRBD1 (5 bases). Germline loops: CDR1 MGHRA, CDR2 YSYEKL. This CDR3 region has 15 residues. Trimming took 1 base from V and 2 from J, leaving 9 bases between them. Here the CDR3 DNA reads TGCGCCAGCAGCCAAGCGGGACTAACTGGAAACACCATATATTTT. Translating it yields CASSQAGLTGNTIYF.

The rearrangement uses TRBV6-5 and TRBJ2-7, with 7 bases identical to TRBD1. Germline lookup yields CDR1 MNHEY and CDR2 SVGAGI. Losses at the gene ends were 5 bases for V and 0 bases for J; bases not matched to a gene: 4. The CDR3 covers 14 residues. The DNA for the CDR3 is TGTGCCAGCAGTCCCGGGACAGCCTCCTACGAGCAGTACTTC. Protein: CASSPGTASYEQYF.

The chain uses TRBV5-1 and TRBJ1-3; D is unclear. This CDR3 is built from 14 residues. CDR1 is SGHRS and CDR2 is YFSETQ in the germline V gene. Between the trimmed V and J ends, which lost 2 bases and 6 bases, there was a span of 12 bases. CDR3 sequence reads: CASSFSSQLNTIYF. The CDR3 DNA reads TGCGCCAGCAGCTTCTCCTCACAGCTAAACACCATATATTTT.

The gene calls are TRBV5-1 and TRBJ1-2; 9 bases are a match to TRBD1. The J segment lost 6 bases and the V segment lost 0 bases, leaving 9 bases of the junction unmatched. Per germline, CDR1 SGHRS and CDR2 YFSETQ. This CDR3 is built from 16 residues. Written as DNA, the CDR3 is TGCGCCAGCAGCTTGGCTCCGGGACAGGGAGTGGATGGCTACACCTTC. This codes for CASSLAPGQGVDGYTF.

The chain uses TRBV6-5 and TRBJ1-1; maybe TRBD1 (6 bases). This CDR3 has 14 residues. V dropped 2 bases and J dropped 5 bases, with 12 bases sitting between them. The germline V gene encodes CDR1 MNHEY and CDR2 SVGAGI. The CDR3 DNA reads as TGTGCCAGCAGTTACCAGGGGAGGGGAACTGAAGCTTTCTTT. Protein sequence: CASSYQGRGTEAFF.

This chain connects TRBV29-1 to TRBJ2-2; maybe TRBD2 (5 bases). Trimming pared 6 bases from V and 5 bases from J, leaving 7 bases between. This CDR3 is built from 11 residues. Germline CDR1 SQVTM, CDR2 ANQGSEA. The CDR3 nucleotides are TGCAGCGTCGGGGTGACCGGGGAGCTGTTTTTT. Translation: CSVGVTGELFF.

The rearrangement links TRBV2 to TRBJ1-4; maybe TRBD1 (5 bases). The CDR3 spans 14 residues. Germline V gives CDR1 SNHLY, CDR2 FYNNEI. The V end was cut by 6 bases, the J end by 8 bases, with 16 bases between. CDR3 protein: CASSGGSGSEKLFF. CDR3 nucleotide sequence: TGTGCCAGCAGCGGGGGGTCCGGGTCAGAAAAACTGTTTTTT. Using reference TRBV2 and TRBJ1-4 for the parts outside the CDR3, the full variable domain is EPEVTQTPSHQVTQMGQEVILRCVPISNHLYFYWYRQILGQKVEFLVSFYNNEISEKSEIFDDQFSVERPDGSNFTLKIRSTKLEDSAMYFCASSGGSGSEKLFFGSGTQLSVL.

There are a few counts of this clone. J is TRBJ1-4 and V is TRBV11-2; D is perhaps TRBD1 (5 bases). Trimming left V 6 bases short and J 7 bases short, with 18 bases between. Germline CDR1 SGHAT, CDR2 FQNNGV. The CDR3 runs 15 residues. The CDR3 protein is CASRLTGLHGEKLFF. The CDR3 DNA follows: TGTGCCAGCAGGTTAACGGGACTCCACGGTGAAAAACTGTTTTTT.

V usage is TRBV7-3 and J usage is TRBJ2-3; 7 nucleotides line up with TRBD1. V dropped 5 bases and J dropped 3; count of bases not matched to a gene: 14. The CDR3 covers 17 residues. Germline CDR1 reads SGHTA; CDR2 reads FQGTGA. CDR3 in amino acids: CASSQRDSAVGTDTQYF. CDR3 coding DNA: TGTGCCAGCAGCCAAAGGGACAGCGCCGTGGGAACAGATACGCAGTATTTT.

V gene TRBV9 combines with J gene TRBJ2-5, with D tentatively TRBD2 (5 bases). The CDR3 has 16 amino acids. Germline assignment: CDR1 SGDLS and CDR2 YYNGEE. V lost 4 bases to trimming and J lost 5 bases, with 21 bases between them. The CDR3 nucleotides read TGTGCCAGCAGCTTGGCGGGCTGTTGCGGTATGGAGACCCAGTACTTC. The encoded protein is CASSLAGCCGMETQYF.

The rearrangement links TRBV5-1 to TRBJ2-5; TRBD1 might be the D (6 bases). Trimming left V 5 bases short and J 5 bases short, with 16 bases between. CDR3 size: 14 residues. The germline V gene has CDR1 SGHRS and CDR2 YFSETQ. The CDR3 sequence: CASRKIQGTETQYF. CDR3 bases: TGCGCCAGCAGAAAAATACAGGGTACCGAGACCCAGTACTTC.

This chain connects TRBV6-5 to TRBJ1-1; the D gene is possibly TRBD1 (5 bases). V was shortened by 10 bases and J by 5 bases, with 20 bases between the two germline ends. In germline, CDR1 is MNHEY, CDR2 SVGAGI. The CDR3 extends over 14 amino acids. The CDR3: CATSTSQGRTEAFF. The CDR3 bases are TGTGCCACCTCCACAAGCCAGGGTAGGACTGAAGCTTTCTTT.

The chain combines TRBV4-1 with TRBJ1-5, with no clear D. The ends were cut back, 3 bases at V and 6 bases at J, with 12 bases in the middle. CDR1 and CDR2 from the germline V gene are MGHRA and YSYEKL. The CDR3 sequence is 14 residues long. The CDR3 region has the DNA TGCGCCAGCAGCCACGAGAGCGATTCTCAGCCCCAGCATTTT. It encodes CASSHESDSQPQHF.

This chain connects TRBV4-2 to TRBJ2-1; 10 positions agree with TRBD2. Germline V gene data show CDR1 as LGHNA and CDR2 as YNFKEQ. V gave up 0 bases and J gave up 9 bases; unmatched junction bases: 17. This CDR3 is 19 amino acids long. CDR3 sequence (DNA): TGTGCCAGCAGCCAAGATTCGAGCGGGGGGGCCATCGGACTCGGTGAGCAGTTCTTC. As protein: CASSQDSSGGAIGLGEQFF.

V is TRBV2 and J is TRBJ2-7; D possibly corresponds to TRBD1 (6 bases). The CDR3 has 14 amino acids. V was trimmed by 7 bases and J by 0 bases, leaving 13 bases between them. CDR1 and CDR2 from the germline V gene are SNHLY and FYNNEI. The chain's CDR3 is CASTWDTSSYEQYF. The CDR3 DNA reads TGTGCCAGCACCTGGGACACCAGCTCCTACGAGCAGTACTTC. Using reference TRBV2 and TRBJ2-7 for the parts outside the CDR3, the full variable domain is EPEVTQTPSHQVTQMGQEVILRCVPISNHLYFYWYRQILGQKVEFLVSFYNNEISEKSEIFDDQFSVERPDGSNFTLKIRSTKLEDSAMYFCASTWDTSSYEQYFGPGTRLTVT.

CDR3 protein: CASRRTSGATDTQYF. As DNA, the CDR3 is TGTGCCAGCAGACGGACTAGCGGGGCCACAGATACGCAGTATTTT. V usage is TRBV7-3 and J usage is TRBJ2-3; 12 nucleotides align to TRBD2. This CDR3 is built from 15 residues. Germline CDR1 and CDR2: SGHTA and FQGTGA. The ends lost 6 bases at V and 2 bases at J; junction bases unmatched: 3. Filled out from reference TRBV7-3 and TRBJ2-3, the complete variable domain reads GAGVSQTPSNKVTEKGKYVELRCDPISGHTALYWYRQSLGQGPEFLIYFQGTGAADDSGLPNDRFFAVRPEGSVSTLKIQRTERGDSAVYLCASRRTSGATDTQYFGPGTRLTVL.

The V gene is TRBV5-1, the J gene TRBJ2-5; 14 bases line up with TRBD2. From germline, CDR1 is SGHRS and CDR2 YFSETQ. The ends lost 0 bases at V and 3 bases at J; junction bases unmatched: 1. The CDR3 is 16 residues long. The CDR3: CASSLGGLAGEETQYF. The DNA for the CDR3 is TGCGCCAGCAGCTTGGGGGGACTAGCGGGGGAAGAGACCCAGTACTTC.

The rearrangement links TRBV5-1 to TRBJ2-3; 11 bases match TRBD2. With V trimmed by 0 bases and J by 1 base, 10 bases remained unmatched. The CDR3 is made up of 19 amino acids. The V gene's germline CDR1 is SGHRS and CDR2 YFSETQ. The CDR3 region is CASSLVAGGLSARTDTQYF. The DNA of the CDR3 is TGCGCCAGCAGCTTGGTAGCGGGGGGGCTTAGTGCCCGCACAGATACGCAGTATTTT.

The V call is TRBV5-6, the J call TRBJ2-1; TRBD2 is a possible D gene (5 bases). The CDR3 is 13 residues long. Per the germline V gene, CDR1 is SGHDT and CDR2 is YYEEEE. V lost 6 bases to trimming and J lost 7 bases, with 14 bases between them. The CDR3 sequence: CASMRAGYNEQFF. Here the CDR3 DNA reads TGTGCCAGCATGCGGGCAGGTTATAATGAGCAGTTCTTC.